What follows are 8 T cell receptor beta chains derived from one specimen sequenced in a study of shared clonotypes between healthy human individuals. Measured with immunoSEQ multiplex PCR; TCRdb has only the in-frame clones, and not every one. The sample has some 2 million clones; 95% are singletons. The sequencing sample was made of naive CD4+ T cells sorted from blood. Specified subset: CD45RA+ positively selected. These receptor sequences come from a man between 18 and 29 years old in good health.

This sequence joins TRBV5-1 and TRBJ1-1, with D possibly matching TRBD1 (6 bases). This CDR3 region has 15 residues. The germline gives CDR1 SGHRS, CDR2 YFSETQ. The V end lost 4 bases, the J end lost 5 bases, and 18 bases lay between the germline ends. The CDR3 DNA is TGCGCCAGCAGCAGCGGGGGGCAGAGAGCAACTGAAGCTTTCTTT. Residues: CASSSGGQRATEAFF.

The chain links TRBV10-1 to TRBJ2-3; 8 positions match TRBD2. The V gene end was trimmed by 4 bases and the J gene end by 6 bases; junction bases not matched to a gene: 6. The CDR3 is 14 amino acids. The V gene's germline CDR1 is WNHNN and CDR2 SYGVQD (reference sequence). The CDR3 is CASSVYREGDTQYF. The CDR3 DNA sequence: TGCGCCAGCAGTGTTTACCGGGAGGGGGATACGCAGTATTTT.

The chain uses TRBV28 and TRBJ2-6; no reliable D call. The CDR3 totals 16 residues. Trimming stripped 4 bases from V and 3 bases from J, with 13 bases between. In germline, CDR1 is MDHEN, CDR2 SYDVKM. The CDR3 spells CASSSYSRIGANVLTF. CDR3 sequence (DNA): TGTGCCAGCAGTTCCTACAGCAGAATTGGGGCCAACGTCCTGACTTTC.

This chain links TRBV7-8 with TRBJ2-2; D may be TRBD2 (7 bases). Germline values: CDR1 SGHVS, CDR2 FQNEAQ. V shed 5 bases and J shed 4 bases, with 11 bases lying between them. The CDR3 length is 14 residues. CDR3 DNA: TGTGCCAGCAGCCCCCGGGGGGCCACCGGGGAGCTGTTTTTT. Amino acids: CASSPRGATGELFF.

The chain has TRBV7-2 and TRBJ1-1; no firm D call. The V gene's germline CDR1 is SGHTA and CDR2 FQGNSA. CDR3 length: 13 amino acids. V was shortened by 5 bases and J by 1 base, with 8 bases between the two germline ends. The CDR3 here is CASSSRGNTEAFF. In DNA form, the CDR3 reads TGTGCCAGCAGCAGTCGCGGGAACACTGAAGCTTTCTTT.

V usage is TRBV10-3 and J usage is TRBJ2-3; the D gene is possibly TRBD2 (5 bases). Germline V gives CDR1 ENHRY, CDR2 SYGVKD. With 4 bases removed from V and 2 bases from J, the gap between germline ends came to 16 bases. The CDR3 has 16 residues. As DNA, the CDR3 is TGTGCCATCAGTGGGAGGACGGGCCCGAACACAGATACGCAGTATTTT. Its protein is CAISGRTGPNTDTQYF.

The chain uses TRBV28 and TRBJ1-4, with TRBD1 matching 7 bases. The junction had 9 bases not matched to a gene; V was cut back by 4 bases and J by 7 bases. Germline loops: CDR1 MDHEN, CDR2 SYDVKM. The CDR3 has 15 amino acids. The CDR3 here is CASSSGGNGIEKLFF. CDR3 nucleotides: TGTGCCAGCAGTTCAGGGGGTAACGGTATTGAAAAACTGTTTTTT.

Regarding this clone: Other DNA sequences in the same sample also yield this CDR3. The J gene is TRBJ1-5, the V gene TRBV19; 7 positions match TRBD1. V lost 4 bases and J lost 4; bases outside the gene matches: 1. Germline V gives CDR1 LNHDA, CDR2 SQIVND (reference sequence). The CDR3 sequence is 13 residues long. The CDR3, as DNA: TGTGCCAGTAGTACAGGGGGGAATCAGCCCCAGCATTTT. The encoded protein is CASSTGGNQPQHF.